A selection of T cell receptor beta chains follows, all from one sample in a study of shared clonotypes between healthy human individuals. This table comes from immunoSEQ multiplex PCR, and its TCRdb copy is limited to in-frame clones, with some not included. The data hold 1 million to 1.3 million clones, with 75% to 85% observed a single time. Sequencing was performed on memory CD4+ T cells from PBMCs. Receptors were obtained from a man aged 18 to 30 in good health. Some clones in this sample may be carry-over from other donors' samples. The CDR3 runs from the conserved cysteine through the conserved F or W. The D gene is left open where the match is weak. A row's size may be missing; if present it is once, few, many or a size class.

size: -; D: -; J: TRBJ1-2; V: TRBV19; DNA: TGTGCCAGTAGTATAGATCAGGCGCCCTATGGCTACACCTTC; CDR3: CASSIDQAPYGYTF
size: -; D: TRBD1; J: TRBJ1-5; V: TRBV28; DNA: TGTGCCAGCAGTCTCCGGACAGGGGCGCCTCAGCCCCAGCATTTT; CDR3: CASSLRTGAPQPQHF
size: -; D: -; J: TRBJ1-2; V: TRBV5-6; DNA: TGTGCCAGCAGCTTGGAGGTCCGGGGTAACTATGGCTACACCTTC; CDR3: CASSLEVRGNYGYTF
size: -; D: TRBD1; J: TRBJ2-1; V: TRBV30; DNA: TGTGCCTGGAGTGTGGGGACAGGGAAGAATGAGCAGTTCTTC; CDR3: CAWSVGTGKNEQFF
size: -; D: -; J: TRBJ1-4; V: TRBV25-1; DNA: -; CDR3: CASSSSGGREKLFF
size: -; D: TRBD1; J: TRBJ2-5; V: TRBV27; DNA: TGTGCCAGCAGAGGGGCAGGGGGCGTTGAGACCCAGTACTTC; CDR3: CASRGAGGVETQYF
size: -; D: -; J: TRBJ1-1; V: TRBV9; DNA: TGTGCCAGCAGCGTAGTATCCCGATCGAACACTGAAGCTTTCTTT; CDR3: CASSVVSRSNTEAFF
size: few; D: -; J: TRBJ2-1; V: TRBV28; DNA: TGTGCCAGCAGCTCACCAGGGTCGGCGGGAAGGAATGAGCAGTTCTTC; CDR3: CASSSPGSAGRNEQFF
size: -; D: -; J: TRBJ2-3; V: TRBV28; DNA: TGTGCCAGCAGGGGCAGGGACACAGATACGCAGTATTTT; CDR3: CASRGRDTDTQYF
size: -; D: TRBD1; J: TRBJ1-4; V: TRBV5-1; DNA: TGCGCCAGCAGCTTATTCGGGACAGGGGATGAAAAACTGTTTTTT; CDR3: CASSLFGTGDEKLFF
size: -; D: -; J: TRBJ2-1; V: TRBV10-3; DNA: TGTGCCATCAGTGATCAAGGGCCAGAGCAGTTCTTC; CDR3: CAISDQGPEQFF
size: once; D: TRBD1; J: TRBJ2-4; V: TRBV4-3; DNA: TGCGCCAGCAGCCAAGTATACTCTGGGACAGCCCAGGGCATTCAGTACTTC; CDR3: CASSQVYSGTAQGIQYF
size: few; D: -; J: TRBJ1-2; V: TRBV27; DNA: TGTGCCAGCCCTTCAAAGGTGGGCTACACCTTC; CDR3: CASPSKVGYTF